The 3 T cell receptor beta chains presented below share a single source sample, sequenced in a study of blood T cell repertoires in COVID-19. The assay was immunoSEQ multiplex PCR, and TCRdb's table has in-frame clones only and misses some. The sample carries under 200,000 clones, over 80% recorded once. The material sequenced was peripheral blood. The receptors originated from a woman aged 25 to 39 with acute or convalescent COVID-19.

The rearrangement uses TRBV19 and TRBJ2-7; 10 bases align to TRBD2. Per the germline V gene, CDR1 is LNHDA and CDR2 is SQIVND (reference sequence). After removal of 1 base from V and 3 bases from J, the junction contained 0 bases not matched to a gene. The CDR3 contains 14 residues. The CDR3 nucleotides read TGTGCCAGTAGTATAGCTAGCGGGAGCTACGAGCAGTACTTC. Translating gives CASSIASGSYEQYF.

The V call is TRBV28, the J call TRBJ1-2; no reliable D call. From germline, CDR1 is MDHEN and CDR2 SYDVKM. V was shortened by 3 bases and J by 4 bases, with 6 bases between the two germline ends. The CDR3 is 12 residues long. Here the CDR3 DNA reads TGTGCCAGCAGTTTTGACTTCTATGGCTACACCTTC. Translation: CASSFDFYGYTF.

The rearrangement links TRBV20-1 to TRBJ1-2; 7 positions match TRBD1. This CDR3 is built from 12 residues. V lost 3 bases and J lost 6; bases outside the gene matches: 4. CDR1 DFQATT and CDR2 SNEGSKA come from the germline V gene (reference sequence). The CDR3 is CSASGDSDGYTF. For the CDR3, the DNA is TGCAGTGCTAGTGGGGACAGCGATGGCTACACCTTC.